These T cell receptor beta chains were read from a single sample in a study of long-term antiretroviral therapy in people with HIV. The table came from immunoSEQ multiplex PCR; TCRdb's copy has only in-frame clones and leaves some out. The sample records 39,000 or so clones, over 75% being singletons. The sequencing here drew on unsorted PBMCs, taken 0.6 years after starting antiretroviral therapy. The receptor source for this set is a young man with HIV. Both conserved end residues are part of each CDR3. D genes are given only for firm matches. Part of the rows lack a size; the others show once, few, many or a class for expanded clones.

V gene,J gene,clone size,D gene,CDR3 DNA,CDR3 protein
TRBV5-4,TRBJ2-7,.,TRBD2,TGTGCCAGCAGCCCTCCCGGGACTAGTTTCTCCGAGCAGTACTTC,CASSPPGTSFSEQYF
TRBV7-8,TRBJ2-1,.,.,TGTGCCAGCAGCTTAGCATCTGGGCGGTTAGGGTACAATGAGCAGTTCTTC,CASSLASGRLGYNEQFF
TRBV5-1,TRBJ2-2,.,.,TGCGCCAGCAGCACAGGGACGAAAACCGGGGAGCTGTTTTTT,CASSTGTKTGELFF
TRBV27,TRBJ2-2,few,.,TGTGCCAGCCTTTCCCGGGCGAACACCGGGGAGCTGTTTTTT,CASLSRANTGELFF
TRBV18,TRBJ2-4,.,.,TGTGCCAGCTCCCAGTTACAGGCCCAAGCCAAAAACATTCAGTACTTC,CASSQLQAQAKNIQYF
TRBV11-2,TRBJ1-5,medium-sized,.,TGTGCCAGCAGCTTAGCTGATTATAGCAATCAGCCCCAGCATTTT,CASSLADYSNQPQHF
TRBV6-5,TRBJ2-5,.,TRBD1,TGTGCCAGCAACCCACAGGGGACGGCACGGGAGACCCAGTACTTC,CASNPQGTARETQYF
TRBV30,TRBJ2-3,.,.,TGTGCCTTATCTCGGGACAAAAGCACAGATACGCAGTATTTT,CALSRDKSTDTQYF
TRBV19,TRBJ2-1,.,TRBD2,TGTGCCAGTAGTTCACCCGGGCTAGCGGGACCGGGGTATGAGCAGTTCTTC,CASSSPGLAGPGYEQFF
TRBV9,TRBJ2-1,.,.,TGTGCCAGCAGCGGGTCTCGGGAAAGCTCCTACAATGAGCAGTTCTTC,CASSGSRESSYNEQFF
TRBV4-1,TRBJ2-2,.,.,TGCGCCAGCAGCCAAGGACCTCGGGGCTCCGGGGAGCTGTTTTTT,CASSQGPRGSGELFF
TRBV7-7,TRBJ2-7,few,TRBD2,TGTGCTAGCAGCTTAGTGGGGGGGAGCGAGCAGTACTTC,CASSLVGGSEQYF
TRBV27,TRBJ2-2,.,TRBD1,TGTGCCAGCAGTTTAAAACAGGGGGCTACCGGGGAGCTGTTTTTT,CASSLKQGATGELFF
TRBV2,TRBJ2-1,.,.,TGTGCCAGCAGTGTTTTCGGTTTGAATGAGCAGTTCTTC,CASSVFGLNEQFF
TRBV7-3,TRBJ2-5,.,.,TGTGCCAGCAGCCTGGGGGCGTCAGAGACCCAGTACTTC,CASSLGASETQYF
TRBV27,TRBJ2-7,.,.,TGTGCCAGCAGTTTATCTTTGGGGTCCTACGAGCAGTACTTC,CASSLSLGSYEQYF
TRBV29-1,TRBJ2-7,medium-sized,TRBD1,TGCAGCGTTGAGGTTGGGGACAGGGGATACGAGCAGTACTTC,CSVEVGDRGYEQYF
TRBV28,TRBJ2-4,.,TRBD1,TGTGCCAGCAGTCCAAAACAGGGGAGAAAAAACATTCAGTACTTC,CASSPKQGRKNIQYF
TRBV28,TRBJ1-5,.,.,TGTGCCACCTTACAACAGCCTGGGGGACAGCCCCAGCATTTT,CATLQQPGGQPQHF
TRBV7-6,TRBJ1-1,once,.,TGTGCCAGCAGCTTAGCGGAAACGACAGGAGGTAGGAACACTGAAGCTTTCTTT,CASSLAETTGGRNTEAFF
TRBV30,TRBJ2-7,.,.,TGTGCCTGGAGGGTAAGAAGGGGCGGTGGGGGGTTTGGTCGCCACGAGCAGTACTTC,CAWRVRRGGGGFGRHEQYF
TRBV27,TRBJ2-1,.,.,TGTGCCAGCAGCCTTGTAACAGGTTGGGGGGATAATGAGCAGTTCTTC,CASSLVTGWGDNEQFF
TRBV29-1,TRBJ1-1,once,TRBD1,TGCAGCGGTTTCAGGGGGCTTGGGGCTTTCTTT,CSGFRGLGAFF
TRBV2,TRBJ2-7,.,.,TGTGCCAGCAGTGAAGTCCTGACTAGCTCCTACGAGCAGTACTTC,CASSEVLTSSYEQYF
TRBV28,TRBJ1-1,once,TRBD1,TGTGCCAGCAGTCTGGGACAGAGGAACACTGAAGCTTTCTTT,CASSLGQRNTEAFF
TRBV2,TRBJ2-7,once,.,TGTGCCAGCACAGGGGGGGGATACGAGCGACAGTACTTC,CASTGGGYERQYF
TRBV30,TRBJ2-7,.,TRBD1,TGTGCCTGGAGCGGAAACCGGGACAGGGCCCACGAGCAGTACTTC,CAWSGNRDRAHEQYF
TRBV7-2,TRBJ1-1,.,.,TGTGCCAGCAGCTTAATACGCGCAGAAGCTTTCTTT,CASSLIRAEAFF
TRBV28,TRBJ1-5,once,.,TGTGCCAGCAGTTTGCGAACTGGGGGGGTCGGACAGCCCCAGCATTTT,CASSLRTGGVGQPQHF
TRBV2,TRBJ2-2,.,.,TGTGCCAGCACCCAAGAGAGCTCGAACACCGGGGAGCTGTTTTTT,CASTQESSNTGELFF
TRBV7-2,TRBJ2-1,.,.,TGTGCCAGCAGCTCTAAGAGGGGTTGGCAGTTCTTC,CASSSKRGWQFF
TRBV28,TRBJ2-5,.,.,TGTGCCAGCAGTTTCCGACAGGGAGGAAGGGGGACCCAGTACTTC,CASSFRQGGRGTQYF
TRBV5-5,TRBJ2-3,.,.,TGTGCCAGCAGCTTGGAGGTTTCTAGCACAGATACGCAGTATTTT,CASSLEVSSTDTQYF
TRBV28,TRBJ1-2,few,.,TGTGCCAGCAGTTTTGCCAGGGATAACTATGGCTACACCTTC,CASSFARDNYGYTF
TRBV6-1,TRBJ2-3,.,TRBD1,TGTGCCAGCAGGGAGGGACAGGGGGTTACAGATACGCAGTATTTT,CASREGQGVTDTQYF
TRBV27,TRBJ2-6,.,TRBD1,TGTGCCAGCAGTACAGGGGGCGGCAGCTCTGGGGCCAACGTCCTGACTTTC,CASSTGGGSSGANVLTF
TRBV6-4,TRBJ2-3,.,TRBD2,TGTGCCAGCAGCGCCGGGACTAGCGGCACAGATACGCAGTATTTT,CASSAGTSGTDTQYF
TRBV5-8,TRBJ1-1,.,.,TGTGCCAGCAGCTTCGCTGTCTCGGGGCCTTTCTTT,CASSFAVSGPFF
TRBV11-2,TRBJ2-5,.,TRBD2,TGTGCCAGCAGCATGACTAGCGGGAGGGCGAAGGAGACCCAGTACTTC,CASSMTSGRAKETQYF
TRBV4-1,TRBJ2-1,.,TRBD1,TGCGCCAGCAGCCAGATACAGGGGGCGAACAATGAGCAGTTCTTC,CASSQIQGANNEQFF
TRBV5-8,TRBJ1-5,.,.,TGTGCCAGCAGCTTGGCTCAGGGGCCAAGAATCAGAAATCAGCCCCAGCATTTT,CASSLAQGPRIRNQPQHF
TRBV19,TRBJ2-1,.,TRBD2,TGTGCCAGTAGTACATTACCGGGACTAGCGGGAGGCAATGAGCAGTTCTTC,CASSTLPGLAGGNEQFF
TRBV29-1,TRBJ1-5,.,.,TGCAGCGTTGCTGGCGGGGTGGATCAGCCCCAGCATTTT,CSVAGGVDQPQHF
TRBV4-3,TRBJ2-2,.,TRBD1,TGCGCCAGCAGCGCCCGAACCGGGACAGGGGATTATTACGCCGGGGAGCTGTTTTTT,CASSARTGTGDYYAGELFF
TRBV7-9,TRBJ2-2,.,.,TGTGCCAGCAAATCCGCGGGAACGAACACCGGGGAGCTGTTTTTT,CASKSAGTNTGELFF
TRBV14,TRBJ2-1,.,TRBD2,TGTGCCAGCAGCCACGCGACTAGCGGGAGTCACAATGAGCAGTTCTTC,CASSHATSGSHNEQFF
TRBV9,TRBJ2-7,.,TRBD1,TGTGCCAGCAGCGGACAGGGTGCCTACGAGCAGTACTTC,CASSGQGAYEQYF
TRBV6-1,TRBJ1-5,.,.,TGTGCCAGCAGGCTAGGACTGACGGATCAGCCCCAGCATTTT,CASRLGLTDQPQHF
TRBV9,TRBJ2-2,.,TRBD2,TGTGCCAGCAGCTTACAGGGACTAGCGGGAGGGCGTGACACCGGGGAGCTGTTTTTT,CASSLQGLAGGRDTGELFF
TRBV28,TRBJ2-3,.,.,TGTGCCAGCAGTTTATCTGATACGCAGTATTTT,CASSLSDTQYF
TRBV27,TRBJ1-1,few,TRBD1,TGTGCCAGCAGTTTTACGGCCGCAGGGGGAGCTTTCTTT,CASSFTAAGGAFF
TRBV27,TRBJ2-2,.,.,TGTGCCAGCAGCCTCAGTGGGGGAACCGGGGAGCTGTTTTTT,CASSLSGGTGELFF
TRBV27,TRBJ1-2,.,.,TGTGCCAGCAGTTTATTGATCGAGGGGGGAAGATCTGGCTACACCTTC,CASSLLIEGGRSGYTF
TRBV19,TRBJ2-1,.,.,TGTGCCAGTAGTATACAGGGACCCTTCGAGCAGTTCTTC,CASSIQGPFEQFF
TRBV6-1,TRBJ1-1,.,.,TGTGCCAGCAGTGAAGGTTCGGGGAACACTGAAGCTTTCTTT,CASSEGSGNTEAFF
TRBV5-1,TRBJ2-1,once,TRBD1,TGCGCCAGCAGCTTAGGCCTTAGACAGGGGAGGAATGAGCAGTTCTTC,CASSLGLRQGRNEQFF
TRBV7-6,TRBJ1-5,.,TRBD1,TGTGCCAGCAGCTGGGGACAGAGGGATCAGCCCCAGCATTTT,CASSWGQRDQPQHF